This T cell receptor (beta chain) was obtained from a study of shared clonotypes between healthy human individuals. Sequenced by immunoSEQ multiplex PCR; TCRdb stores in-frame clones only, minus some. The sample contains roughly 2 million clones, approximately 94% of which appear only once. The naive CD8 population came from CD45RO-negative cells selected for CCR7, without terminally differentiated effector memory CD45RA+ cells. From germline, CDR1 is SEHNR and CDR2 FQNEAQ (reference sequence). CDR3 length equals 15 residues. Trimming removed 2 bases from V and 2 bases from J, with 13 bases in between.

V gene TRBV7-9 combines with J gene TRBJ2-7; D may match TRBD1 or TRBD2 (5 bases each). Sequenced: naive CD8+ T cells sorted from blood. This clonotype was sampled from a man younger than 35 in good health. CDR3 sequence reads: CASSLSGQVAYEQYF. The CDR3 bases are TGTGCCAGCAGCTTATCGGGGCAGGTAGCCTACGAGCAGTACTTC.